This T cell receptor beta chain was identified in a study of blood T cell repertoires in COVID-19. Source study methods: Reference gene primer amplification gave estimated nucleated cell counts. Profiling relied on immunoSEQ multiplex PCR, and the TCRdb table lists in-frame clones only, not all of them. The V and J calls and clone size come from that table; D and trimming were worked out from the DNA. The data show 250,000 to 300,000 clones, about 83% seen once. This CDR3 has 13 residues. Germline V gene data show CDR1 as MDHEN and CDR2 as SYDVKM. Unmatched junction bases numbered 6, after V lost 6 bases and J lost 6 bases.

The sequenced sample was peripheral blood. The rearrangement uses TRBV28 and TRBJ2-7; 9 bases are shared with TRBD1. This TCR came from a man older than 75 with acute or convalescent COVID-19. The CDR3 DNA reads TGTGCCAGCAGCTTTCCGGGACAGGGCGAGCAGTACTTC. Translating gives CASSFPGQGEQYF.